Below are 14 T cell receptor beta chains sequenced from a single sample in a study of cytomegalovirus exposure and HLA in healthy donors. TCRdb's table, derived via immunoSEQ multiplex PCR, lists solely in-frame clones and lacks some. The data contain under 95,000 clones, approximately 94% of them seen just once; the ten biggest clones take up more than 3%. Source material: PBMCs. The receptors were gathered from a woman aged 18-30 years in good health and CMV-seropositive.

For the CDR3, the DNA is TGTGCCAGCAGTGGACCTACTAGCGGGGGTAACACCGGGGAGCTGTTTTTT. It encodes CASSGPTSGGNTGELFF. The rearrangement joins TRBV25-1 to TRBJ2-2; 11 nucleotides line up with TRBD2. V lost 4 bases and J lost 2; bases outside the gene matches: 6. CDR1 is MGHDK and CDR2 is SYGVNS in the germline V gene. The CDR3 is made up of 17 amino acids.

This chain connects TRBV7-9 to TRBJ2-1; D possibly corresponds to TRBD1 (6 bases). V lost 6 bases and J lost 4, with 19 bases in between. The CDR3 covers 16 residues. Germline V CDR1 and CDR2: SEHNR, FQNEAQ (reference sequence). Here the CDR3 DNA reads TGTGCCAGCAGTCAGATGACCGGGACACCATACAATGAGCAGTTCTTC. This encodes CASSQMTGTPYNEQFF.

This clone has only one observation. The CDR3: CASSVQGGVTGELFF. CDR3 in DNA: TGTGCCAGCAGCGTTCAGGGGGGAGTAACCGGGGAGCTGTTTTTT. The V call is TRBV9, the J call TRBJ2-2; TRBD1 might be the D (7 bases). The CDR3 runs 15 residues. Germline assignment: CDR1 SGDLS and CDR2 YYNGEE. V lost 2 bases and J 5 bases, leaving 13 bases between the germline ends.

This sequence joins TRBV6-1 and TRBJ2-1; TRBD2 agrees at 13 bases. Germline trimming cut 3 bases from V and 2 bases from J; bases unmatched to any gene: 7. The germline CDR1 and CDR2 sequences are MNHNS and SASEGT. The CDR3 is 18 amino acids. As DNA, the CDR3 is TGTGCCAGCAGTGATACCGGACTAGCGGGAGTGGCCTACAATGAGCAGTTCTTC. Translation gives CASSDTGLAGVAYNEQFF.

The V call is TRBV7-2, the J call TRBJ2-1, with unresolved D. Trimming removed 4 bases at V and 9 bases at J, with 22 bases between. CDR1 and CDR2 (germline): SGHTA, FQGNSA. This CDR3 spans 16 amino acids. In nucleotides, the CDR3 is TGTGCCAGCAGCTCGCCTGTGGCTGGAGTCGTCGCTGAGCAGTTCTTC. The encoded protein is CASSSPVAGVVAEQFF.

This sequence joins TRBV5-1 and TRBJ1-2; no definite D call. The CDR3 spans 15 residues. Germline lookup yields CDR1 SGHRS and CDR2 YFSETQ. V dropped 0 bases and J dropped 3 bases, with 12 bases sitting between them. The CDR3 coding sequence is TGCGCCAGCAGCTTGGCGCCGGCGGGCGACTATGGCTACACCTTC. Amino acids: CASSLAPAGDYGYTF.

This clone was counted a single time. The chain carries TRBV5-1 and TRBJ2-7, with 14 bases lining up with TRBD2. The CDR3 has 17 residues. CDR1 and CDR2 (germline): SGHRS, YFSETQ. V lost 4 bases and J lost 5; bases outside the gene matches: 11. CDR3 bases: TGCGCCAGCAGCGGGACTAGCGGGAGTAGTAGTTATAACGAGCAGTACTTC. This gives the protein CASSGTSGSSSYNEQYF.

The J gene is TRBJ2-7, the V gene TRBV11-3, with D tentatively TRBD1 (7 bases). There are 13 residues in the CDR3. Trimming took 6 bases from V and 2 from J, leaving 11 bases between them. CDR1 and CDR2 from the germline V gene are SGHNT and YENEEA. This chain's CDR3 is CASRRGQTYEQYF. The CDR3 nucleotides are TGTGCCAGCAGGCGGGGACAGACCTACGAGCAGTACTTC. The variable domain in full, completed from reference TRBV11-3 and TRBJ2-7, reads EAGVVQSPRYKIIEKKQPVAFWCNPISGHNTLYWYLQNLGQGPELLIRYENEEAVDDSQLPKDRFSAERLKGVDSTLKIQPAELGDSAVYLCASRRGQTYEQYFGPGTRLTVT.

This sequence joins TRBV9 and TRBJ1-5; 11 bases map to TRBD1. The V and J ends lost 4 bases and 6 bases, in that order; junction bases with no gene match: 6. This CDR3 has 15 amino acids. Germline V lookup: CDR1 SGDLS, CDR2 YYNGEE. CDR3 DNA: TGTGCCAGCAGCTCTGGGACAGGGGGAGGTCAGCCCCAGCATTTT. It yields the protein CASSSGTGGGQPQHF.

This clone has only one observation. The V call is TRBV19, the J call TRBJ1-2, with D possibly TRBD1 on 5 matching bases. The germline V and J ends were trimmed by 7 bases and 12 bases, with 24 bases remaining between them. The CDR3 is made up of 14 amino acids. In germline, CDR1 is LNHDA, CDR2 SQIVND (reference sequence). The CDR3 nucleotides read TGTGCCAGTACCACGATCTCGAATTTATGGGGCCACACCTTC. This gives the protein CASTTISNLWGHTF.

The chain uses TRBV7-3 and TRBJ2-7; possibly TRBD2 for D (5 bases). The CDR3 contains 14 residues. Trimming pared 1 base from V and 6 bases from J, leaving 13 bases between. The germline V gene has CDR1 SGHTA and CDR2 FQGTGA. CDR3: CASSLKPLEAEQYF. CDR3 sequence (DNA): TGTGCCAGCAGCTTAAAGCCACTAGAGGCCGAGCAGTACTTC.

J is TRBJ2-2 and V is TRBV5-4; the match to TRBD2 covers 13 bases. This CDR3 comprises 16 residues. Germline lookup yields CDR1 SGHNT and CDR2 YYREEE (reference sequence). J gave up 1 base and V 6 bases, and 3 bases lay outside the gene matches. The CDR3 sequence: CASTRTSGRNTGELFF. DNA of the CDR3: TGTGCCAGCACCCGGACTAGCGGGAGGAACACCGGGGAGCTGTTTTTT.

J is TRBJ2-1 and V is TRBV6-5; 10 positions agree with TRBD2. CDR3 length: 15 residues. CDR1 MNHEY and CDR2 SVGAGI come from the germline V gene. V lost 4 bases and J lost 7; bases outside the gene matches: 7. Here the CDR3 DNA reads TGTGCCAGCAGTTTCAGCGGGAGGGCCTGGAATGAGCAGTTCTTC. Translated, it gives CASSFSGRAWNEQFF.

The CDR3 region has the DNA TGTGCCAGCAGACTAGCGGGAAACAATGAGCAGTTCTTC. Its protein product is CASRLAGNNEQFF. The rearrangement uses TRBV2 and TRBJ2-1; 10 bases align to TRBD2. Germline loops: CDR1 SNHLY, CDR2 FYNNEI. CDR3 length equals 13 residues. With V trimmed by 6 bases and J by 5 bases, 1 base remained unmatched. The whole variable domain, remainder taken from reference TRBV2 and TRBJ2-1, is EPEVTQTPSHQVTQMGQEVILRCVPISNHLYFYWYRQILGQKVEFLVSFYNNEISEKSEIFDDQFSVERPDGSNFTLKIRSTKLEDSAMYFCASRLAGNNEQFFGPGTRLTVL.